This entry lists 28 T cell receptor beta chains sequenced from one sample in a study of cytomegalovirus exposure and HLA in healthy donors. PCR amplification relied on 60 Vbeta primers (plus 13 Jbeta primers). The assay was immunoSEQ multiplex PCR, and TCRdb's table has in-frame clones only and misses some. Of 140,000 to 150,000 clones in the sample, 80% to 85% were seen once. Sequencing was carried out using PBMCs. These receptors were obtained from a boy between 2 and 10 years old in good health and CMV-seronegative.

The rearrangement links TRBV7-9 to TRBJ1-1, with no clear D. The CDR3 runs to 14 residues. With 5 bases removed from V and 0 bases from J, the gap between germline ends came to 10 bases. Germline V gives CDR1 SEHNR, CDR2 FQNEAQ (reference sequence). CDR3 coding DNA: TGTGCCAGCAGCGGCCATCCCATGAACACTGAAGCTTTCTTT. Amino acid sequence: CASSGHPMNTEAFF.

The CDR3 DNA is TGTGCCAGCACCAAGGAGAAGGAACGGAACTACGAGCAGTACTTC. Encoded protein: CASTKEKERNYEQYF. This chain links TRBV2 with TRBJ2-7; D is undetermined. Germline V CDR1 and CDR2: SNHLY, FYNNEI. V was clipped by 7 bases and J by 3 bases, with 19 bases between them. The CDR3 loop spans 15 amino acids.

The genes are TRBV29-1 and TRBJ2-7, with 11 bases lining up with TRBD1. The germline V gene encodes CDR1 SQVTM and CDR2 ANQGSEA. This CDR3 is built from 13 residues. With 7 bases clipped from V and 2 bases from J, the junction kept 4 bases outside the gene matches. The CDR3 loop is CSAGGQGAYEQYF. As DNA, the CDR3 is TGCAGCGCAGGGGGACAGGGGGCCTACGAGCAGTACTTC.

The chain uses TRBV2 and TRBJ2-7; TRBD1 aligns across 8 bases. V gave up 6 bases and J gave up 4 bases; unmatched junction bases: 2. CDR1 and CDR2 from the germline V gene are SNHLY and FYNNEI. The CDR3 is made up of 12 amino acids. The CDR3 bases are TGTGCCAGCAGGGACAGGGTTTACGAGCAGTACTTC. Its translation: CASRDRVYEQYF.

The chain combines TRBV9 with TRBJ2-6; the D gene is possibly TRBD1 (6 bases). Trimming stripped 3 bases from V and 2 bases from J, with 12 bases between. The CDR3 is 16 amino acids. Looked up from germline, CDR1 is SGDLS and CDR2 is YYNGEE. For the CDR3, the DNA is TGTGCCAGCAGCGCCCCAGGGGCTGCTGGGGCCAACGTCCTGACTTTC. Translating gives CASSAPGAAGANVLTF.

This chain uses TRBV18 with TRBJ1-1; 7 bases fit TRBD1. Germline V gives CDR1 KGHSH, CDR2 LQKENI. With 5 bases clipped from V and 1 base from J, the junction kept 7 bases outside the gene matches. This CDR3 spans 15 amino acids. As DNA, the CDR3 is TGTGCCAGCTCAACCTGGGACAGCGAGAACACTGAAGCTTTCTTT. This gives the protein CASSTWDSENTEAFF.

The chain carries TRBV4-2 and TRBJ1-2; D is unclear. Germline lookup yields CDR1 LGHNA and CDR2 YNFKEQ. Trimming left V 4 bases short and J 13 bases short, with 19 bases between. This CDR3 has 13 residues. CDR3 sequence reads: CASSLSGNEGCTF. DNA of the CDR3: TGTGCCAGCAGCCTCTCGGGAAACGAGGGATGCACCTTC.

V and J are TRBV7-9 and TRBJ1-1, with D unclear. Germline assignment: CDR1 SEHNR and CDR2 FQNEAQ (reference sequence). The CDR3 runs 14 residues. CDR3 region: CSNSTGGSNTEAFF. CDR3 coding DNA: TGTTCCAACAGCACGGGTGGTTCGAACACTGAAGCTTTCTTT.

This clone was recorded only once. The V and J genes are TRBV7-9 and TRBJ2-5; D is ambiguous. This CDR3 is 15 amino acids long. Trimming took off 1 base at V and 9 bases at J, with 18 bases between the two ends. The germline gives CDR1 SEHNR, CDR2 FQNEAQ (reference sequence). This CDR3 reads CASSLVPHDAEPQYF. DNA for the CDR3: TGTGCCAGCAGCTTAGTTCCCCATGACGCGGAGCCCCAGTACTTC.

The gene calls are TRBV6-4 and TRBJ2-1, with D possibly matching TRBD1 (6 bases). The CDR3 covers 14 residues. Germline CDR1 is MRHNA and CDR2 is SNTAGT. The germline V and J ends were trimmed by 3 bases and 6 bases, with 12 bases remaining between them. The CDR3 bases are TGTGCCAGCAGTGAAGCCCAAGGGGGCAATGAGCAGTTCTTC. Its translation is CASSEAQGGNEQFF.

The rearrangement joins TRBV13 to TRBJ1-1; no reliable D call. Germline assignment: CDR1 PRHDT and CDR2 FYEKMQ (reference sequence). V dropped 3 bases and J dropped 11 bases, with 19 bases sitting between them. The CDR3 contains 14 residues. The CDR3 spells CASSLKTHGVVAFF. Written as DNA, the CDR3 is TGTGCCAGCAGCTTGAAGACCCACGGGGTCGTGGCTTTCTTT.

The chain is built from TRBV5-4 and TRBJ1-2; 7 positions agree with TRBD1. The CDR3 sequence is 13 residues long. Germline loops: CDR1 SGHNT, CDR2 YYREEE (reference sequence). V trimming: 3 bases; J trimming: 3 bases; junction bases outside the gene matches: 2. The DNA for the CDR3 is TGTGCCAGCAGCTCCGGGACAGACTATGGCTACACCTTC. It specifies CASSSGTDYGYTF.

The gene calls are TRBV2 and TRBJ2-5; possible D gene TRBD2, 6 bases. CDR1 is SNHLY and CDR2 is FYNNEI in the germline V gene. The CDR3 has 16 residues. The V end was cut by 4 bases, the J end by 3 bases, with 18 bases between. CDR3 in amino acids: CASSAWGPGDEETQYF. The CDR3 DNA reads as TGTGCCAGCAGTGCCTGGGGCCCGGGAGACGAAGAGACCCAGTACTTC.

V and J are TRBV5-4 and TRBJ2-1, with 8 bases that match TRBD2. CDR3 length: 15 amino acids. The germline CDR1 and CDR2 sequences are SGHNT and YYREEE (reference sequence). V lost 2 bases to trimming and J lost 7 bases; unmatched junction nucleotides: 8. The CDR3 coding sequence is TGTGCCAGCAGCTTCCCCCGGGGGGGCTGGAATGAGCAGTTCTTC. Translation gives CASSFPRGGWNEQFF.

This clone was observed a handful of times. The chain couples TRBV10-1 to TRBJ1-1; D is unresolved. V lost 2 bases and J 11 bases, leaving 15 bases between the germline ends. Germline CDR1 WNHNN, CDR2 SYGVQD (reference sequence). The CDR3 has 13 amino acids. CDR3 sequence reads: CASSEVEGSGAFF. In DNA, the CDR3 is TGCGCCAGCAGTGAGGTGGAAGGCAGCGGGGCTTTCTTT.

In its sample, this clone was seen a few times. V usage is TRBV7-2 and J usage is TRBJ2-1, with 7 nucleotides matching TRBD2. CDR1 SGHTA and CDR2 FQGNSA come from the germline V gene. J was trimmed by 1 base and V by 5 bases; bases with no gene match: 2. This CDR3 contains 14 residues. This CDR3 reads CASSLLASYNEQFF. The DNA for the CDR3 is TGTGCCAGCAGCCTACTAGCGTCCTACAATGAGCAGTTCTTC.

The rearrangement uses TRBV11-1 and TRBJ1-2; the D is unclear. The V gene lost 5 bases and the J gene lost 4 bases, with 8 bases spanning the gap. The CDR3 extends over 12 amino acids. Germline lookup yields CDR1 SGHAT and CDR2 FQDESV (reference sequence). CDR3 region: CASSTVGYGYTF. The CDR3 DNA follows: TGTGCCAGCAGCACGGTCGGCTATGGCTACACCTTC.

The V gene is TRBV6-6, the J gene TRBJ1-2, with D unresolved. V was clipped by 6 bases and J by 5 bases, with 16 bases between them. Germline lookup yields CDR1 MNHNY and CDR2 SVGAGI (reference sequence). The CDR3 runs 14 residues. This chain's CDR3 is CASRPEAGFYGYTF. The CDR3 DNA reads TGTGCCAGCAGACCTGAGGCGGGGTTTTATGGCTACACCTTC.

The chain employs TRBV6-1 and TRBJ2-7; D might be TRBD1 (5 bases). This CDR3 spans 15 amino acids. Trimming took 2 bases from V and 0 from J, leaving 11 bases between them. Germline V gene data show CDR1 as MNHNS and CDR2 as SASEGT. Written as DNA, the CDR3 is TGTGCCAGCAGTGAAAGTTACAGGACCTCCTACGAGCAGTACTTC. This sequence encodes CASSESYRTSYEQYF.

The V gene is TRBV10-3, the J gene TRBJ1-2, with D tentatively TRBD1 (6 bases). The V end lost 10 bases, the J end lost 4 bases, and 16 bases lay between the germline ends. CDR3 length equals 13 residues. Germline values: CDR1 ENHRY, CDR2 SYGVKD. In DNA, the CDR3 is TGTGCCACCGGGACAAGTAATCGCTATGGCTACACCTTC. Translated, it gives CATGTSNRYGYTF.

This clone was observed a single time. The chain couples TRBV19 to TRBJ2-1; possible D gene TRBD1, 7 bases. Trimming left V 4 bases short and J 9 bases short, with 22 bases between. Germline assignment: CDR1 LNHDA and CDR2 SQIVND (reference sequence). The CDR3 length is 16 residues. CDR3 amino acids: CASSTPRGRYPGEQFF. As DNA, the CDR3 is TGTGCCAGTAGTACCCCCAGGGGGAGGTACCCCGGTGAGCAGTTCTTC.

The gene calls are TRBV5-1 and TRBJ2-3; 10 bases match TRBD2. Germline V CDR1 and CDR2: SGHRS, YFSETQ. J was trimmed by 2 bases and V by 3 bases; bases with no gene match: 6. The CDR3 totals 16 residues. The CDR3 DNA reads as TGCGCCAGCAGCTCAACTAGCGGGGTCCTCACAGATACGCAGTATTTT. Protein sequence: CASSSTSGVLTDTQYF.

The chain combines TRBV18 with TRBJ2-7, with a weak D call TRBD2 (5 bases). V shed 1 base and J shed 4 bases, with 8 bases lying between them. The CDR3 length is 13 residues. Germline V gene lookup returns CDR1 KGHSH and CDR2 LQKENI. CDR3 nucleotides: TGTGCCAGCTCACCACGAGGACTGTACGAGCAGTACTTC. This sequence encodes CASSPRGLYEQYF.

The V and J genes are TRBV7-2 and TRBJ1-1, with D perhaps TRBD1 (5 bases). This CDR3 is 15 amino acids long. V was pared by 2 bases and J by 2 bases, with 12 bases between. The germline gives CDR1 SGHTA, CDR2 FQGNSA. The CDR3 DNA is TGTGCCAGCAGCTTATTTGGGGGGACCAACACTGAAGCTTTCTTT. Protein product: CASSLFGGTNTEAFF.

The chain recombines TRBV28 with TRBJ2-7; the match to TRBD2 covers 7 bases. This CDR3 is built from 18 residues. Trimming cost V 6 bases and J 3 bases; bases outside gene matches: 20. Germline V lookup: CDR1 MDHEN, CDR2 SYDVKM. CDR3 in DNA: TGTGCCAGCAGCCCCCGGACTAGTTTTTTACTGGATCGCTACGAGCAGTACTTC. It yields the protein CASSPRTSFLLDRYEQYF.

J is TRBJ1-1 and V is TRBV15; D ambiguous. The CDR3 contains 15 residues. Germline V gene data show CDR1 as LNHNV and CDR2 as YYDKDF (reference sequence). V lost 0 bases, J lost 1 base, and 9 bases lay in between. CDR3 in amino acids: CATSRDQRGNTEAFF. The CDR3 DNA follows: TGTGCCACCAGCAGAGATCAACGGGGGAACACTGAAGCTTTCTTT.

The V call is TRBV7-9, the J call TRBJ2-7, with D possibly matching TRBD2 (5 bases). Trimming removed 5 bases from V and 6 bases from J, with 11 bases in between. Germline V gene data show CDR1 as SEHNR and CDR2 as FQNEAQ (reference sequence). The CDR3 contains 12 residues. CDR3 loop: CASSAGFREQYF. DNA for the CDR3: TGTGCCAGCAGCGCGGGCTTTCGCGAGCAGTACTTC.

V and J are TRBV5-4 and TRBJ1-2; a weak D match, TRBD1 (6 bases). CDR1 and CDR2 from the germline V gene are SGHNT and YYREEE (reference sequence). V shed 4 bases and J shed 4 bases, with 14 bases lying between them. This CDR3 spans 14 amino acids. Here the CDR3 DNA reads TGTGCCAGCAGCAATACAGGACAGAGCTATGGCTACACCTTC. Its translation is CASSNTGQSYGYTF.